Each of the 3 T cell receptor beta chains below was sequenced from the same sample in a study of blood T cells in healthy people across ages. Next came a second PCR, run for roughly 6 to 11 cycles, which used a sample-barcoded 5' primer along with a J-beta primer mix. Via MiXCR, TCRdb re-called the 5' RACE reads, giving one row per CDR3 protein. The table lists roughly 500,000 distinct CDR3 sequences, around 24% of them singletons, with roughly 9.4% in the top ten. The sample was also reused in another study, on T cells of mothers and their children.

The sequenced sample consisted of blood. The receptors stem from a boy between 10 and 17 years old in good health.

In DNA, the CDR3 is TGTGCCAGCAGTACAGGGGGGTATAGCAATCAGCCCCAGCATTTT. Translated: CASSTGGYSNQPQHF. The V gene is TRBV28, the J gene TRBJ1-5, with TRBD1 matching 8 bases. The germline gives CDR1 MDHEN, CDR2 SYDVKM. V lost 5 bases and J lost 0; bases outside the gene matches: 3. This CDR3 has 15 residues.

This clonotype was detected many times. This chain uses TRBV20-1 with TRBJ2-3; D is perhaps TRBD1 (6 bases). The CDR3 runs to 15 residues. From germline, CDR1 is DFQATT and CDR2 SNEGSKA (reference sequence). Trimming removed 6 bases from V and 4 bases from J, with 20 bases in between. The CDR3 nucleotides read TGCAGTGCCAAATCTATAAACAGGGAATCAGATACGCAGTATTTT. It encodes CSAKSINRESDTQYF.

This clonotype was observed at least ten times. This rearrangement joins TRBV7-8 to TRBJ2-1; 7 bases fit TRBD1. This CDR3 contains 16 residues. Germline CDR1 is SGHVS and CDR2 is FQNEAQ. The junction had 8 bases not matched to a gene; V was cut back by 1 base and J by 5 bases. CDR3 region: CASSLGRRGRHNEQFF. The CDR3 bases are TGTGCCAGCAGCTTAGGCCGCAGGGGGAGACACAATGAGCAGTTCTTC. Full variable domain (rest looked up from reference TRBV7-8 and TRBJ2-1): GAGVSQSPRYKVAKRGQDVALRCDPISGHVSLFWYQQALGQGPEFLTYFQNEAQLDKSGLPSDRFFAERPEGSVSTLKIQRTQQEDSAVYLCASSLGRRGRHNEQFFGPGTRLTVL.